The rows below give T cell receptor beta chains drawn from one sample of a study of shared clonotypes between healthy human individuals. Using immunoSEQ multiplex PCR, the repertoire was profiled, and TCRdb retains in-frame clones only, with some absent. The table records about 560,000 clones, around 80% of them present only once. Sequenced: PBMCs. The receptors derive from a woman aged 40 to 50 in good health. Some clones in this sample may be carry-over from other donors' samples. Both conserved end residues are part of each CDR3. D genes are given only for firm matches. Only part of the rows carry a size: once, few, many, or a class if the clone is expanded.

J gene: TRBJ1-5; CDR3 length: 13; D gene: NA; V gene: TRBV19; clone size: NA; CDR3 protein: CASAGGRNQPQHF; CDR3 DNA: TGTGCCAGTGCGGGCGGGAGAAATCAGCCCCAGCATTTT
J gene: TRBJ2-7; CDR3 length: 12; D gene: NA; V gene: TRBV7-2; clone size: NA; CDR3 protein: CASSFPLGEQYF; CDR3 DNA: TGTGCCAGCAGCTTCCCTTTGGGCGAGCAGTACTTC
J gene: TRBJ2-4; CDR3 length: 11; D gene: NA; V gene: TRBV6-6; clone size: NA; CDR3 protein: CASTGSHIQYF; CDR3 DNA: TGTGCCAGCACGGGAAGCCACATTCAGTACTTC
J gene: TRBJ2-2; CDR3 length: 17; D gene: NA; V gene: TRBV7-2; clone size: NA; CDR3 protein: CASSPSWGRSNTGELFF; CDR3 DNA: TGTGCCAGCAGCCCTTCGTGGGGGCGATCGAACACCGGGGAGCTGTTTTTT
J gene: TRBJ2-2; CDR3 length: 15; D gene: NA; V gene: TRBV6-1; clone size: once; CDR3 protein: CASSGSGTTTGELFF; CDR3 DNA: TGTGCCAGCAGTGGGTCCGGGACAACTACCGGGGAGCTGTTTTTT
J gene: TRBJ1-2; CDR3 length: 14; D gene: TRBD1; V gene: TRBV28; clone size: NA; CDR3 protein: CASKLAQGAWSYTF; CDR3 DNA: TGTGCCAGCAAATTGGCACAGGGGGCGTGGAGCTACACCTTC
J gene: TRBJ2-6; CDR3 length: 16; D gene: NA; V gene: TRBV4-2; clone size: NA; CDR3 protein: CASSQGTGSGANVLTF; CDR3 DNA: TGTGCCAGCAGCCAAGGTACAGGGTCTGGGGCCAACGTCCTGACTTTC
J gene: TRBJ2-2; CDR3 length: 17; D gene: TRBD1; V gene: TRBV5-4; clone size: NA; CDR3 protein: CASSLMATGVGTGELFF; CDR3 DNA: TGTGCCAGCAGCTTAATGGCTACAGGGGTAGGGACCGGGGAGCTGTTTTTT
J gene: TRBJ1-2; CDR3 length: 16; D gene: NA; V gene: TRBV4-3; clone size: NA; CDR3 protein: CASSQDLAGPSYGYTF; CDR3 DNA: TGCGCCAGCAGCCAAGATCTGGCAGGGCCTTCCTATGGCTACACCTTC
J gene: TRBJ1-2; CDR3 length: 13; D gene: TRBD1; V gene: TRBV5-1; clone size: NA; CDR3 protein: CASSLGGVYGYTF; CDR3 DNA: TGCGCCAGCAGCTTAGGGGGCGTCTATGGCTACACCTTC
J gene: TRBJ2-7; CDR3 length: 14; D gene: NA; V gene: TRBV19; clone size: NA; CDR3 protein: CASSIKGRDYEQYF; CDR3 DNA: TGTGCCAGTAGTATAAAGGGACGAGACTACGAGCAGTACTTC
J gene: TRBJ2-3; CDR3 length: 14; D gene: TRBD1; V gene: TRBV7-9; clone size: NA; CDR3 protein: CASSYRGWTDTQYF; CDR3 DNA: TGTGCCAGCAGCTACAGGGGTTGGACAGATACGCAGTATTTT
J gene: TRBJ1-1; CDR3 length: 14; D gene: NA; V gene: TRBV2; clone size: many; CDR3 protein: CASSVWDANTEAFF; CDR3 DNA: TGTGCCAGCAGTGTCTGGGATGCGAACACTGAAGCTTTCTTT
J gene: TRBJ2-5; CDR3 length: 14; D gene: NA; V gene: TRBV7-9; clone size: few; CDR3 protein: CASSLPLWPETQYF; CDR3 DNA: TGTGCCAGCAGCTTACCCCTTTGGCCGGAGACCCAGTACTTC
J gene: TRBJ2-7; CDR3 length: 15; D gene: TRBD2; V gene: TRBV11-2; clone size: NA; CDR3 protein: CASSSGLAENYEQYF; CDR3 DNA: TGTGCCAGCAGCTCGGGACTAGCAGAAAATTACGAGCAGTACTTC
J gene: TRBJ1-5; CDR3 length: 15; D gene: NA; V gene: TRBV6-1; clone size: NA; CDR3 protein: CASSEDPGGNQPQHF; CDR3 DNA: TGTGCCAGCAGTGAAGACCCGGGCGGCAATCAGCCCCAGCATTTT
J gene: TRBJ2-5; CDR3 length: 16; D gene: TRBD2; V gene: TRBV5-4; clone size: NA; CDR3 protein: CASSTYSGAPQETQYF; CDR3 DNA: TGTGCCAGCAGCACATATAGCGGGGCCCCTCAAGAGACCCAGTACTTC